This TCR beta chain appears in the sequencing data of a study of T cells after somatic rescue of genetic block. With 3 bases removed from V and 1 base from J, the gap between germline ends came to 12 bases. Germline assignment: CDR1 LNHDA and CDR2 SQIVND (reference sequence). The CDR3 is 16 residues long. The repertoire was sequenced with immunoSEQ multiplex PCR; TCRdb's copy has only in-frame clones and lacks some. In the table there are 10,000 to 15,000 clones, 65% to 75% of which are singletons. This sequence joins TRBV19 and TRBJ2-2; D not resolved. This clonotype was obtained from a boy under 18. Sequenced sample: peripheral blood mononuclear cells (PBMCs). The CDR3 protein is CASSIVRTVNTGELFF. CDR3 coding DNA: TGTGCCAGTAGTATTGTCCGGACGGTGAACACCGGGGAGCTGTTTTTT.